The source of this T cell receptor beta chain is a study of response to subunit inactivated influenza vaccine. General observations from the study: Authors suggested each seasonal flu vaccination may recruit only limited numbers of new T cells.

In regard to this clonotype: Its antigen is not known.

V was shortened by 6 bases and J by 0 bases, with 24 bases between the two germline ends. CDR3 length: 19 amino acids. Germline loops: CDR1 MNHNS, CDR2 SASEGT. TCRdb re-called the RT-PCR reads through MiXCR, storing one row per CDR3 protein. The sample contains about 700,000 distinct CDR3 sequences, 14% of which appear only once. V and J are TRBV6-1 and TRBJ1-5; D not certain. The sample consisted of PBMCs from blood, taken approximately 15 days before vaccination. This sequence was found in a man aged 45-65 years who received an inactivated influenza vaccine. This CDR3 reads CASSTLTPEPRNSNQPQHF. In DNA, the CDR3 is TGTGCCAGCAGCACTCTCACACCGGAGCCCCGGAATAGCAATCAGCCCCAGCATTTT.